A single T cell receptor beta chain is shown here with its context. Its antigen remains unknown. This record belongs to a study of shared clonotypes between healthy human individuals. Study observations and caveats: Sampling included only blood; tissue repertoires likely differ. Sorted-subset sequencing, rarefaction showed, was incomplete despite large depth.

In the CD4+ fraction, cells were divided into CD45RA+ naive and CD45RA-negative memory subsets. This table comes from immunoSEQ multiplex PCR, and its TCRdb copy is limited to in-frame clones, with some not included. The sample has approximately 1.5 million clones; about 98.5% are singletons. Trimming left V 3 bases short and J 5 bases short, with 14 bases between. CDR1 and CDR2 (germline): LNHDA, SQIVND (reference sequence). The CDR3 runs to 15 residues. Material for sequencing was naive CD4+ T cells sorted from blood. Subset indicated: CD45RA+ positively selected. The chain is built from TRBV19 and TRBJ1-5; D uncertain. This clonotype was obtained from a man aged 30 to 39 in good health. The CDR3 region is CASSIGLSFDQPQHF. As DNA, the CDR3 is TGTGCCAGTAGTATCGGCTTATCATTTGATCAGCCCCAGCATTTT.